The entry that follows covers one TCR beta chain sequence. Its antigen remains unknown. This record belongs to a study of cytomegalovirus exposure and HLA in healthy donors. The PCR was carried out with 60 Vbeta primers and 13 Jbeta primers. The table came from immunoSEQ multiplex PCR; TCRdb's copy has only in-frame clones and leaves some out. The profile covers under 200,000 clones, with around three quarters appearing a single time and approximately 2% taken by the ten largest. The germline V gene encodes CDR1 LNHDA and CDR2 SQIVND (reference sequence). The CDR3 is made up of 14 amino acids. The trim removed 3 bases at V and 2 bases at J, leaving 3 bases unmatched. Notes on the study in general: TCR association rates varied by HLA locus in a later analysis, with DRB1 highest and HLA-C lowest. Most likely, a cluster of highly shared sequence variants arose as a sequencing artifact.

Sequenced material: PBMCs. The receptor comes from a man under 40 in good health and CMV-seronegative. This sequence joins TRBV19 and TRBJ2-7, with 8 bases lining up with TRBD1. The CDR3 loop reads CASSIDRGAYEQYF. CDR3 bases: TGTGCCAGTAGTATCGACAGGGGCGCCTACGAGCAGTACTTC.